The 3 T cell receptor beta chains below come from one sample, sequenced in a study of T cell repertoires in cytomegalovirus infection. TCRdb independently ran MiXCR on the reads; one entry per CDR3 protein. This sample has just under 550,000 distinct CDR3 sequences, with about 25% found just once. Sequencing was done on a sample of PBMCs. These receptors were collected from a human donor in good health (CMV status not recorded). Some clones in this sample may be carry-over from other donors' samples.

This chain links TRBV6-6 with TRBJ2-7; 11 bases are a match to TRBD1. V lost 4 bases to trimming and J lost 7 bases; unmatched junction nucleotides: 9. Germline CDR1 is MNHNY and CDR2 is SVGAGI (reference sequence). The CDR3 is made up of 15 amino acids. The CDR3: CASSSRTGGAGEQYV. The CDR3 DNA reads TGTGCCAGCAGTTCCAGGACAGGGGGCGCGGGGGAGCAGTACGTC.

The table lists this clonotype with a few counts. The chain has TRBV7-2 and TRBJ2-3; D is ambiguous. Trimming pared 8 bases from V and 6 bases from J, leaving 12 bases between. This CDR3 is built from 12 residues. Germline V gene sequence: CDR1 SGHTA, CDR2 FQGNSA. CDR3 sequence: CASRPTADTQYF. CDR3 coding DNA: TGTGCCAGCCGCCCGACGGCGGATACGCAGTATTTT.

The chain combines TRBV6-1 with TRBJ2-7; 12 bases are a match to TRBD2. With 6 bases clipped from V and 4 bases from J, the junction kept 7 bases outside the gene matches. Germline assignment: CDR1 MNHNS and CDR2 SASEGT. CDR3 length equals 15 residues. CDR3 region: CASRSTSGSAYEQYV. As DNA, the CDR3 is TGTGCCAGCAGGTCGACTAGCGGGAGTGCGTACGAGCAGTACGTC.